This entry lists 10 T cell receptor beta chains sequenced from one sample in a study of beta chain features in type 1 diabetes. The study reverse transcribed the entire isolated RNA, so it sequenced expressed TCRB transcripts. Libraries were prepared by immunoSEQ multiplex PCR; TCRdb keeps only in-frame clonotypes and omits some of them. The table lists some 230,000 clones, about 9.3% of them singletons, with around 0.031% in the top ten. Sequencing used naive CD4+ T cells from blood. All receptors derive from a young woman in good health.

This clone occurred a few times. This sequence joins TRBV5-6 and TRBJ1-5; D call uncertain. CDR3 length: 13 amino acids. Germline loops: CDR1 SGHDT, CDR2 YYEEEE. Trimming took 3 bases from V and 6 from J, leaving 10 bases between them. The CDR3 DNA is TGTGCCAGCAGCTCCCGAGGGTCTCAGCCCCAGCATTTT. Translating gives CASSSRGSQPQHF.

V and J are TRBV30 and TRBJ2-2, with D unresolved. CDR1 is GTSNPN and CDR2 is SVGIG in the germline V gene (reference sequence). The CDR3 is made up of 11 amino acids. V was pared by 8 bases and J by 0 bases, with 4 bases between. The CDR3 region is CARANTGELFF. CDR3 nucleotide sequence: TGTGCCCGCGCGAACACCGGGGAGCTGTTTTTT.

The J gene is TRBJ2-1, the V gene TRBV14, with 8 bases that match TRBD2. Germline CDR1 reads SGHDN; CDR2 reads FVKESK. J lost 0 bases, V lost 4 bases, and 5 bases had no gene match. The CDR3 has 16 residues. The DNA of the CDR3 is TGTGCCAGCAGCCGATTCGCGGGAGGCTCCTACAATGAGCAGTTCTTC. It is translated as CASSRFAGGSYNEQFF.

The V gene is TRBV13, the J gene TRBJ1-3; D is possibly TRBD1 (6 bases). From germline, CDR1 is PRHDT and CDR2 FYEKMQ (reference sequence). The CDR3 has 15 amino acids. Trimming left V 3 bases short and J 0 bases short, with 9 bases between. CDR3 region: CASSFRGTSGNTIYF. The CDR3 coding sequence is TGTGCCAGCAGCTTCAGGGGAACCTCTGGAAACACCATATATTTT.

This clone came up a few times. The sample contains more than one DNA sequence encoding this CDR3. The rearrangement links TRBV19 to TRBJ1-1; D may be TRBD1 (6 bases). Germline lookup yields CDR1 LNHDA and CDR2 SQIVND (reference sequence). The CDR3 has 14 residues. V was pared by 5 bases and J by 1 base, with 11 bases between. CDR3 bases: TGTGCCAGTAGTCCTTGGACAGCGAACACTGAAGCTTTCTTT. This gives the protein CASSPWTANTEAFF.

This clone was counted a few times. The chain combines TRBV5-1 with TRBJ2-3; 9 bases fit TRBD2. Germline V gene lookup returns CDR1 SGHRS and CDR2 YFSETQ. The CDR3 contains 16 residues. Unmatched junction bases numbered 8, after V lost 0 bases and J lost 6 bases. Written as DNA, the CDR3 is TGCGCCAGCAGCTTGGATGCTCGACTAGCGGCGGATACGCAGTATTTT. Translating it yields CASSLDARLAADTQYF.

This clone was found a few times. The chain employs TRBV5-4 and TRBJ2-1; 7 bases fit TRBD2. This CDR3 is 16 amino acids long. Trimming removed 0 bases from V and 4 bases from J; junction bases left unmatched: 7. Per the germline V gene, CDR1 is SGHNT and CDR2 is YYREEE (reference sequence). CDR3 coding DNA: TGTGCCAGCAGCTTGGGTGGACTAGTGGGGTACAATGAGCAGTTCTTC. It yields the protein CASSLGGLVGYNEQFF.

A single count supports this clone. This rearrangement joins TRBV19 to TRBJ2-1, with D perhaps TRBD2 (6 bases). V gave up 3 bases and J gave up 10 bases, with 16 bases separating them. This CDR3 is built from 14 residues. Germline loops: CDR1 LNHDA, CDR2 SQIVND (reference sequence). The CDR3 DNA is TGTGCCAGTAGTATGGGACTTCCGCGGGTGGAGCAGTTCTTC. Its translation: CASSMGLPRVEQFF.

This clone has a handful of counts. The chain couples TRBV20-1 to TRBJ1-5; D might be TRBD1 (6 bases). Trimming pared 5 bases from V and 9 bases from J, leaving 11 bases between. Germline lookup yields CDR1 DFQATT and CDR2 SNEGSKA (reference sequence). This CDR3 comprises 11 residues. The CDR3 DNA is TGCAGTGCTTCACAAGGGGGGCCCCAGCATTTT. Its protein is CSASQGGPQHF.

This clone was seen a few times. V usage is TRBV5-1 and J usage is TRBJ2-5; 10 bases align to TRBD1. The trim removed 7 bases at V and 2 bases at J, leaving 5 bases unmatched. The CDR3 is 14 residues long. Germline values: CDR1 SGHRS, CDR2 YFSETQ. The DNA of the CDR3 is TGCGCCAGCCGCCGGGACAGGGGACAAGAGACCCAGTACTTC. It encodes CASRRDRGQETQYF.